The rows below give T cell receptor beta chains drawn from one sample of a study of blood T cell repertoires in COVID-19. Clones were sequenced by immunoSEQ multiplex PCR, and TCRdb holds only the in-frame ones, with some missing. Of roughly 200,000 clones in the sample, more than 60% are singletons; the top ten hold about 13%. Sample: peripheral blood. Receptor source: a man in his fifties or sixties who had recovered from COVID-19. The conserved cysteine and the conserved F or W are not part of the CDR3 here. The D gene is left open where the match is weak. Clone size is not always given. Where it is, it says once, few, many or a class for expanded clones.

j_gene | v_gene | d_gene | abundance | len | CDR3aa
TRBJ2-7 | TRBV5-4 | . | few | 12 | ASSLGGIGYEQY
TRBJ2-1 | TRBV5-1 | TRBD2 | . | 13 | ASRLGLAGVDEQF
TRBJ2-1 | TRBV11-2 | . | . | 10 | ASSSPSAEQF
TRBJ2-3 | TRBV15 | . | . | 13 | ATSRAGGRADTQY
TRBJ1-3 | TRBV2 | . | once | 12 | ASTRGSSGNTIY
TRBJ1-2 | TRBV19 | . | . | 10 | ASNGRGFGYT
TRBJ1-3 | TRBV6-2/TRBV6-3 | TRBD1 | . | 14 | ASSDGTGPSGNTIY
TRBJ2-7 | TRBV23-1 | TRBD1 | . | 12 | ASSRQGQSYEQY
TRBJ1-3 | TRBV28 | TRBD1 | . | 13 | ASSERTGSGNTIY
TRBJ1-1 | TRBV5-1 | . | . | 12 | ASSLAGFRTEAF
TRBJ2-7 | TRBV3-1/TRBV3-2 | TRBD2 | . | 13 | ASSQDLGGSILLY
TRBJ1-4 | TRBV6-5 | TRBD1 | . | 12 | ASSQGQPNEKLF
TRBJ2-7 | TRBV7-9 | TRBD1 | . | 13 | ASSFPARGHYEQY
TRBJ1-4 | TRBV2 | . | . | 12 | ASKFEAYNEKLF
TRBJ2-2 | TRBV15 | . | . | 12 | ATNSRTNTGELF
TRBJ2-1 | TRBV11-2 | TRBD2 | . | 13 | ASSPRVAGANEQF
TRBJ2-5 | TRBV7-2 | . | . | 12 | ASSLIAGMETQY
TRBJ2-5 | TRBV10-3 | . | few | 11 | AISTSTQETQY
TRBJ1-2 | TRBV2 | . | . | 12 | ASKREGGDYGYT
TRBJ1-1 | TRBV29-1 | . | . | 12 | SVVGEGLNTEAF
TRBJ1-5 | TRBV11-2 | TRBD1 | . | 13 | ASSLDARGSQPQH
TRBJ2-7 | TRBV2 | . | few | 12 | ASETARGSYEQY